Below, one T cell receptor (beta chain) is given with its context. Antigen: not known. A much larger clone differs by one base, so this may be a read error. The source of the sample is a study of Graves' ophthalmopathy and Graves' hyperthyroidism. Study-level results: Blood samples also showed most expanded thyroid clonotypes exceeding 0.001 frequency. The model's ophthalmopathy progression predictions had just under 71% sensitivity and 72.22% specificity.

None of the included patients had other autoimmune diseases, uncontrolled infections, pregnancy or lactation, as these led to exclusion. Fresh peripheral blood (over 9.5 ml) yielded the PBMCs. Amplification of the TCR beta CDR3 regions used RNA transcripts (as template). After a first-round RT-PCR with HTBI primers, a second-round multiplex PCR was run. TCRdb fed the multiplex PCR reads into MiXCR, producing one record per CDR3 protein. The sample shows 40,000 to 45,000 distinct CDR3 sequences, 45% to 60% of them seen only once. V dropped 6 bases and J dropped 8; count of bases not matched to a gene: 11. Germline V gives CDR1 MDHEN, CDR2 SYDVKM. CDR3 size: 14 residues.

The chain links TRBV28 to TRBJ1-2; TRBD1 matches at 8 bases. Sample: peripheral blood. The sequence came from an adult man with Graves' ophthalmopathy. The CDR3 sequence: CASRELGQANGYTF. CDR3 bases: TGTGCCAGCAGAGAGCTGGGACAGGCAAACGGCTACACCTTC.